Described below is a single TCR beta chain sequence and its context. The table came from immunoSEQ multiplex PCR; TCRdb's copy has only in-frame clones and leaves some out. This table holds 90,000 to 130,000 clones, about 90% found once. The germline CDR1 and CDR2 sequences are SGHDN and FVKESK. Trimming left V 2 bases short and J 4 bases short, with 24 bases between. The CDR3 runs 19 residues. These data belong to a study of T cell changes during pregnancy in multiple sclerosis. The material sequenced was peripheral blood, taken in the third trimester of pregnancy. The V gene is TRBV14, the J gene TRBJ2-1; D is possibly TRBD1 (6 bases). This clonotype was sampled from a female donor with multiple sclerosis, enrolled in a pregnancy study. The CDR3 reads CASSQSPPSTGKIYNEQFF. For the CDR3, the DNA is TGTGCCAGCAGCCAATCCCCCCCTTCGACAGGAAAGATTTACAATGAGCAGTTCTTC.